This is a list of T cell receptor beta chains from one sample in a study of shared clonotypes between healthy human individuals. Sequencing was performed with immunoSEQ multiplex PCR; in TCRdb, only in-frame clones are kept and a portion is missing. Among 2 million to 2.5 million clones listed, 85% to 95% were seen once. The source material was naive CD4+ T cells from PBMCs. The origin of the receptors is a young man in good health. Some clones in this sample may be carry-over from other donors' samples. The CDR3 runs from the conserved cysteine through the conserved F or W. The order of the fields is V gene, J gene, clone size, D gene, CDR3 DNA, CDR3 protein. D genes are given only for firm matches. Not all rows give a size; the values are once, few, many and, for expanded clones, a class.

V gene: TRBV11-2; J gene: TRBJ1-2; clone size: -; D gene: TRBD1; CDR3 DNA: TGTGCCAGCAGCCCAGGGGGGAGCTATGGCTACACCTTC; CDR3 protein: CASSPGGSYGYTF
V gene: TRBV6-1; J gene: TRBJ1-2; clone size: -; D gene: TRBD1; CDR3 DNA: TGTGCCAGCAGCGCAAACCCGGGACAGAGCTATGGCTACACCTTC; CDR3 protein: CASSANPGQSYGYTF
V gene: TRBV28; J gene: TRBJ1-5; clone size: once; D gene: -; CDR3 DNA: TGTGCCAGCATCGGAGGGGCGCCGAGCAATCAGCCCCAGCATTTT; CDR3 protein: CASIGGAPSNQPQHF
V gene: TRBV7-3; J gene: TRBJ2-2; clone size: -; D gene: TRBD2; CDR3 DNA: TGTGCCAGCAGCTTTGGACTAGCGGGAGTCACCGGGGAGCTGTTTTTT; CDR3 protein: CASSFGLAGVTGELFF
V gene: TRBV5-6; J gene: TRBJ2-3; clone size: -; D gene: -; CDR3 DNA: TGTGCCAGCAGCAGCCGGGTTAACAGGGAGCTCCGGGTTACGCAGTATTTT; CDR3 protein: CASSSRVNRELRVTQYF
V gene: TRBV28; J gene: TRBJ1-1; clone size: -; D gene: -; CDR3 DNA: TGTGCCAGCAGTAATCGGGGCTCAGCGTACACTGAAGCTTTCTTT; CDR3 protein: CASSNRGSAYTEAFF
V gene: TRBV5-1; J gene: TRBJ2-3; clone size: -; D gene: -; CDR3 DNA: TGCGCCAGCAGCTTGGTGGCAGCATCTAGCACAGATACGCAGTATTTT; CDR3 protein: CASSLVAASSTDTQYF
V gene: TRBV15; J gene: TRBJ2-7; clone size: -; D gene: -; CDR3 DNA: TGTGCCACCAGCAGAGATCGACTAGAGGCCTACGAGCAGTACTTC; CDR3 protein: CATSRDRLEAYEQYF
V gene: TRBV11-2; J gene: TRBJ1-2; clone size: -; D gene: -; CDR3 DNA: TGTGCCAGCAGCTCCCTGGGCCGCAATTCTGGCTACACCTTC; CDR3 protein: CASSSLGRNSGYTF
V gene: TRBV15; J gene: TRBJ1-3; clone size: few; D gene: -; CDR3 DNA: TGTGCCACCAGCCCCGGCAACACCATATATTTT; CDR3 protein: CATSPGNTIYF
V gene: TRBV29-1; J gene: TRBJ2-7; clone size: -; D gene: -; CDR3 DNA: TGCAGCGTCCGATTGACAGGTTCCAACGAGCAGTACTTC; CDR3 protein: CSVRLTGSNEQYF
V gene: TRBV5-1; J gene: TRBJ2-6; clone size: -; D gene: -; CDR3 DNA: TGCGCCAGCAGCTTTAGGGACAAGACTTTC; CDR3 protein: CASSFRDKTF
V gene: TRBV7-3; J gene: TRBJ2-5; clone size: -; D gene: -; CDR3 DNA: TGTGCCAGCAGCTTCACGCCGGTAGAGACCCAGTACTTC; CDR3 protein: CASSFTPVETQYF
V gene: TRBV27; J gene: TRBJ2-7; clone size: -; D gene: TRBD1; CDR3 DNA: TGTGCCAGCAGTTTCTCGTCCCGGGACAGGGGTGTGGGGACCTACGAGCAGTACTTC; CDR3 protein: CASSFSSRDRGVGTYEQYF
V gene: TRBV6-5; J gene: TRBJ1-2; clone size: -; D gene: TRBD1; CDR3 DNA: TGTGCCAGCAGTCGTACCCGGGACAGAAGCTATGGCTACACCTTC; CDR3 protein: CASSRTRDRSYGYTF
V gene: TRBV9; J gene: TRBJ2-3; clone size: -; D gene: -; CDR3 DNA: TGTGCCAGCAGCGTAGCGGCGGGAAATAGGGGAGATACGCAGTATTTT; CDR3 protein: CASSVAAGNRGDTQYF
V gene: TRBV20-1; J gene: TRBJ2-7; clone size: -; D gene: -; CDR3 DNA: TGCAGTGCTGGCTATTACGAGCAGTACTTC; CDR3 protein: CSAGYYEQYF
V gene: TRBV27; J gene: TRBJ2-7; clone size: -; D gene: TRBD1; CDR3 DNA: TGTGCCAGCAGTGGACAGGGTAGGGGCTACGAGCAGTACTTC; CDR3 protein: CASSGQGRGYEQYF
V gene: TRBV5-1; J gene: TRBJ2-5; clone size: -; D gene: -; CDR3 DNA: TGCGCCAGCAGAGGAGGGCCGTCGGCGGAGACCCAGTACTTC; CDR3 protein: CASRGGPSAETQYF
V gene: TRBV6-1; J gene: TRBJ1-1; clone size: few; D gene: TRBD1; CDR3 DNA: TGTGCCAGCAGCGACAGGGAGGGGAACACTGAAGCTTTCTTT; CDR3 protein: CASSDREGNTEAFF
V gene: TRBV2; J gene: TRBJ1-5; clone size: -; D gene: -; CDR3 DNA: TGTGCCAGCAGTGAAGACGGTAGGGAGAGGCCCCAGCATTTT; CDR3 protein: CASSEDGRERPQHF
V gene: TRBV6-1; J gene: TRBJ2-7; clone size: -; D gene: -; CDR3 DNA: TGTGCCAGCAGTGTACAGGGCGACGAGCAGTACTTC; CDR3 protein: CASSVQGDEQYF
V gene: TRBV6-1; J gene: TRBJ2-1; clone size: -; D gene: TRBD1; CDR3 DNA: TGTGCCAGCAGGGACAGGGGGGGAGATGAGCAGTTCTTC; CDR3 protein: CASRDRGGDEQFF
V gene: TRBV2; J gene: TRBJ1-1; clone size: -; D gene: -; CDR3 DNA: TGTGCCAGCAGGGGACAGAACACTGAAGCTTTCTTT; CDR3 protein: CASRGQNTEAFF
V gene: TRBV13; J gene: TRBJ1-3; clone size: -; D gene: -; CDR3 DNA: TGTGCCAGCAGCCCCACGGGACCTAACTCTGGAAACACCATATATTTT; CDR3 protein: CASSPTGPNSGNTIYF
V gene: TRBV7-3; J gene: TRBJ1-1; clone size: -; D gene: -; CDR3 DNA: TGTGCCAGCAGCCCCCAAGTGGGGACTGAAGCTTTCTTT; CDR3 protein: CASSPQVGTEAFF
V gene: TRBV21-1; J gene: TRBJ2-1; clone size: few; D gene: -; CDR3 DNA: TGTGCCAGCAGCAAAGCGCTAGCGGGAGGTTGTAATGAGCAGTTCTTC; CDR3 protein: CASSKALAGGCNEQFF
V gene: TRBV27; J gene: TRBJ1-2; clone size: -; D gene: -; CDR3 DNA: TGTGCCAGCAAGGAAAGGGATGGCTACACCTTC; CDR3 protein: CASKERDGYTF
V gene: TRBV19; J gene: TRBJ2-2; clone size: -; D gene: TRBD2; CDR3 DNA: TGTGCCAGTAGACGAGGCCTAGCGGGAAATGTGAACACCGGGGAGCTGTTTTTT; CDR3 protein: CASRRGLAGNVNTGELFF
V gene: TRBV28; J gene: TRBJ1-4; clone size: -; D gene: -; CDR3 DNA: TGTGCCAGCAGTTACTTGGGGCGGAATGAAAAACTGTTTTTT; CDR3 protein: CASSYLGRNEKLFF
V gene: TRBV7-2; J gene: TRBJ2-7; clone size: -; D gene: TRBD2; CDR3 DNA: TGTGCCAGCAGCTTATCTGGGACTAGCGGAACCTACGAGCAGTACTTC; CDR3 protein: CASSLSGTSGTYEQYF
V gene: TRBV6-5; J gene: TRBJ2-7; clone size: once; D gene: -; CDR3 DNA: TGTGCCACCCGCGAAAAGTGGTTGCCCCTCTACGAGCAGTACTTC; CDR3 protein: CATREKWLPLYEQYF
V gene: TRBV18; J gene: TRBJ1-5; clone size: -; D gene: TRBD1; CDR3 DNA: TGTGCCAGCTCTCCCACAGGGGTTCAGCCCCAGCATTTT; CDR3 protein: CASSPTGVQPQHF
V gene: TRBV4-1; J gene: TRBJ2-1; clone size: -; D gene: -; CDR3 DNA: TGCGCCAGCAGCCGACCCCAGGGGAGATCCTACAATGAGCAGTTCTTC; CDR3 protein: CASSRPQGRSYNEQFF
V gene: TRBV10-2; J gene: TRBJ2-7; clone size: once; D gene: TRBD2; CDR3 DNA: TGCGCCAGCAGGTATCGGGAGGCCTACGAGCAGTACTTC; CDR3 protein: CASRYREAYEQYF
V gene: TRBV29-1; J gene: TRBJ1-1; clone size: -; D gene: TRBD1; CDR3 DNA: TGCAGCGTTTATCAGGGGGCGAACACTGAAGCTTTCTTT; CDR3 protein: CSVYQGANTEAFF